This TCR beta chain was found in a study of neurological immune-mediated disorders. This clonotype occurred many times. Its antigen is not known. TCRdb used MiXCR to reprocess the 5' RACE reads, holding one entry per CDR3 protein. Seen here are tens of thousands of distinct CDR3 sequences, roughly 7% observed once, and the top ten hold around 4.5%. Study-wide results and caveats: The greatest TCR clonal expansion occurred in HTLV-1-associated myelopathy and the least in multiple sclerosis, which fell below healthy controls.

Trimming removed 0 bases from V and 5 bases from J; junction bases left unmatched: 10. CDR3 length equals 17 residues. Germline V CDR1 and CDR2: MGHRA, YSYEKL. The unsorted libraries had their origin in 2 million PBMCs stored at -80 C. The receptor was derived from a middle-aged woman in good health. Sequenced sample: PBMCs. The V gene is TRBV4-1, the J gene TRBJ2-4, with TRBD1 matching over 7 bases. This CDR3 reads CASSQDQAGGSQNIQYF. The CDR3 DNA sequence: TGCGCCAGCAGCCAAGATCAGGCAGGGGGTAGCCAAAACATTCAGTACTTC.